Below are 19 T cell receptor beta chains sequenced from a single sample in a study of cytomegalovirus exposure and HLA in healthy donors. The PCR had 60 Vbeta and 13 Jbeta primers. Data came from immunoSEQ multiplex PCR; TCRdb stores just in-frame clones and leaves some out. The top ten clones hold 2.5% to 4% of a sample with about 140,000 clones, 60% to 80% of them seen once. Sequencing input: PBMCs. The receptors derive from a man aged 40-50 years in good health and CMV-seronegative.

The rearrangement joins TRBV25-1 to TRBJ1-2, with 10 bases lining up with TRBD1. The V gene's germline CDR1 is MGHDK and CDR2 SYGVNS. V lost 8 bases to trimming and J lost 7 bases; unmatched junction nucleotides: 7. The CDR3 totals 13 residues. CDR3 DNA: TGTGCCAGCGTTCCGGACAGGGGGGTTGGCTACACCTTC. It is translated as CASVPDRGVGYTF.

The J gene is TRBJ1-6, the V gene TRBV6-5, with D possibly TRBD1 on 6 matching bases. The CDR3 length is 13 residues. Trimming left V 6 bases short and J 8 bases short, with 11 bases between. Germline CDR1 and CDR2: MNHEY and SVGAGI. The CDR3 reads CASRGGSHSPLHF. DNA for the CDR3: TGTGCCAGCAGAGGGGGAAGTCATTCACCCCTCCACTTT.

This clone showed up just a few times. The chain joins TRBV6-1 to TRBJ1-1, with 8 bases lining up with TRBD1. In germline, CDR1 is MNHNS, CDR2 SASEGT. V was clipped by 6 bases and J by 5 bases; unmatched bases: 8. The CDR3 extends over 14 amino acids. CDR3 in amino acids: CASSLDRARTEAFF. The CDR3 coding sequence is TGTGCCAGCAGCCTGGACAGGGCGAGGACTGAAGCTTTCTTT.

The chain carries TRBV4-2 and TRBJ2-5; 12 nucleotides match TRBD2. Per germline, CDR1 LGHNA and CDR2 YNFKEQ. V shed 4 bases, J shed 7 bases, and the junction held 13 bases outside the gene matches. The CDR3 loop spans 17 amino acids. The CDR3 protein is CASSPRQGLAGPRTQYF. In nucleotides, the CDR3 is TGTGCCAGCAGCCCCCGACAAGGACTAGCGGGGCCGAGGACCCAGTACTTC.

CDR3 residues: CASSLSSGGAADTQYF. The CDR3 DNA sequence: TGCGCCAGCAGCTTATCTAGCGGGGGGGCGGCAGATACGCAGTATTTT. This chain links TRBV5-1 with TRBJ2-3, with 12 nucleotides matching TRBD2. The CDR3 loop spans 16 amino acids. The germline V gene has CDR1 SGHRS and CDR2 YFSETQ. V lost 2 bases and J lost 4; bases outside the gene matches: 5.

The chain combines TRBV30 with TRBJ1-4; possibly TRBD1 for D (6 bases). V was cut by 1 base and J by 5 bases, with 11 bases left in between. CDR3 size: 14 residues. The germline CDR1 and CDR2 sequences are GTSNPN and SVGIG (reference sequence). The CDR3: CAWSGVGANEKLFF. The DNA of the CDR3 is TGTGCCTGGAGTGGTGTGGGGGCGAATGAAAAACTGTTTTTT.

V usage is TRBV27 and J usage is TRBJ1-2; 9 bases match TRBD1. This CDR3 region has 14 residues. Germline assignment: CDR1 MNHEY and CDR2 SMNVEV (reference sequence). V was pared by 4 bases and J by 8 bases, with 8 bases of the junction left unmatched. The CDR3 sequence: CASSSNNRGRGYTF. The CDR3 coding sequence is TGTGCCAGCAGTTCGAATAACAGGGGGCGCGGCTACACCTTC.

The J gene is TRBJ2-3, the V gene TRBV19, with TRBD2 matching over 8 bases. This CDR3 comprises 18 residues. Germline CDR1 reads LNHDA; CDR2 reads SQIVND (reference sequence). J gave up 0 bases and V 4 bases, and 12 bases lay outside the gene matches. The CDR3 nucleotides read TGTGCCAGTAGTACCGGCGGGGGGAGATCAACTAGCACAGATACGCAGTATTTT. Translation gives CASSTGGGRSTSTDTQYF.

This clone was recorded a few times. The chain couples TRBV5-4 to TRBJ2-3, with 9 bases fitting TRBD1. Trimming at V came to 4 bases and at J to 3 bases, leaving 12 bases not matched to a gene. CDR1 and CDR2 from the germline V gene are SGHNT and YYREEE (reference sequence). The CDR3 is made up of 17 amino acids. The CDR3 bases are TGTGCCAGCAGCCCTGGGAGTTACAGGGGGCTAACAGATACGCAGTATTTT. It encodes CASSPGSYRGLTDTQYF.

V usage is TRBV11-1 and J usage is TRBJ1-5, with D possibly being TRBD1 (5 bases). V was shortened by 3 bases and J by 7 bases, with 10 bases between the two germline ends. The CDR3 runs 13 residues. Germline-derived CDR1 and CDR2 are SGHAT and FQDESV (reference sequence). The CDR3: CASSFSGNQPQHF. The CDR3 DNA follows: TGTGCCAGCAGCTTCTCAGGGAACCAGCCCCAGCATTTT.

This clone was seen a single time. The CDR3 bases are TGTGCCATCTTATTTTCGAGCGGGGGAGGCACAGATACGCAGTATTTT. This encodes CAILFSSGGGTDTQYF. The chain carries TRBV7-9 and TRBJ2-3, with 8 bases identical to TRBD2. The CDR3 has 16 residues. Germline lookup yields CDR1 SEHNR and CDR2 FQNEAQ (reference sequence). V gave up 10 bases and J gave up 1 base; unmatched junction bases: 13.

This rearrangement joins TRBV4-1 to TRBJ1-2; TRBD1 might be the D (5 bases). CDR3 length: 17 amino acids. The germline V gene encodes CDR1 MGHRA and CDR2 YSYEKL. Trimming stripped 1 base from V and 6 bases from J, with 21 bases between. CDR3 bases: TGCGCCAGCAGCCAAGTTTCAAACACAGGAATCCGAAATGGCTACACCTTC. It translates to CASSQVSNTGIRNGYTF.

The genes are TRBV5-4 and TRBJ2-7; 7 bases match TRBD1. V was clipped by 5 bases and J by 0 bases; unmatched bases: 2. The germline CDR1 and CDR2 sequences are SGHNT and YYREEE (reference sequence). CDR3 length: 13 residues. CDR3 in amino acids: CASRGQSSYEQYF. The CDR3 nucleotides read TGTGCCAGCAGGGGACAGTCCTCCTACGAGCAGTACTTC.

V gene TRBV27 combines with J gene TRBJ2-5; TRBD1 matches 8 bases. The J call may be mistaken, given a closer DNA end match to TRBJ2-7. CDR3 length equals 13 residues. CDR1 is MNHEY, CDR2 SMNVEV, per germline (reference sequence). CDR3 residues: CASSPGQGYEQYF. In DNA, the CDR3 is TGTGCCAGCAGTCCAGGACAGGGTTACGAGCAGTACTTC.

The chain recombines TRBV7-2 with TRBJ2-3, with 8 positions matching TRBD2. The germline gives CDR1 SGHTA, CDR2 FQGNSA. With 0 bases clipped from V and 5 bases from J, the junction kept 7 bases outside the gene matches. CDR3 length equals 16 residues. The DNA of the CDR3 is TGTGCCAGCAGCTTAGCTGCGGGGGGCCGGGGAGATACGCAGTATTTT. It encodes CASSLAAGGRGDTQYF.

Only a few counts were recorded for this clone. At one boundary the junction diverges from the germline segment, which might be a read error. The chain uses TRBV6-5 and TRBJ2-7, with D possibly TRBD2 on 5 matching bases. CDR1 and CDR2 from the germline V gene are MNHEY and SVGAGI. The CDR3 has 14 amino acids. CDR3 amino acids: CASSYSIIANYMDF. The DNA for the CDR3 is TGTGCCAGCAGTTACTCGATCATAGCGAACTACATGGATTTC.

The chain couples TRBV19 to TRBJ1-6, with TRBD1 as a possible D gene (5 bases). The CDR3 is 14 amino acids. Between the trimmed V and J ends, which lost 1 base and 6 bases, there was a span of 7 bases. Per germline, CDR1 LNHDA and CDR2 SQIVND (reference sequence). CDR3 coding DNA: TGTGCCAGTAGTATAGGACAGTTTAATTCACCCCTCCACTTT. Protein product: CASSIGQFNSPLHF.

This clone is a singleton in its sample. The chain uses TRBV7-3 and TRBJ2-7; 8 bases line up with TRBD1. The CDR3 length is 13 residues. V lost 1 base and J lost 6; bases outside the gene matches: 2. Germline V gene data show CDR1 as SGHTA and CDR2 as FQGTGA. The CDR3 loop is CASSLRQGSEQYF. In DNA, the CDR3 is TGTGCCAGCAGCTTAAGACAGGGGAGCGAGCAGTACTTC.

V and J are TRBV4-1 and TRBJ2-1, with 7 bases identical to TRBD2. V lost 3 bases to trimming and J lost 1 base; unmatched junction nucleotides: 9. CDR1 is MGHRA and CDR2 is YSYEKL in the germline V gene. The length of the CDR3 is 17 residues. This CDR3 reads CASSQPPGGRSYNEQFF. Here the CDR3 DNA reads TGCGCCAGCAGCCAGCCCCCGGGGGGTCGATCCTACAATGAGCAGTTCTTC.